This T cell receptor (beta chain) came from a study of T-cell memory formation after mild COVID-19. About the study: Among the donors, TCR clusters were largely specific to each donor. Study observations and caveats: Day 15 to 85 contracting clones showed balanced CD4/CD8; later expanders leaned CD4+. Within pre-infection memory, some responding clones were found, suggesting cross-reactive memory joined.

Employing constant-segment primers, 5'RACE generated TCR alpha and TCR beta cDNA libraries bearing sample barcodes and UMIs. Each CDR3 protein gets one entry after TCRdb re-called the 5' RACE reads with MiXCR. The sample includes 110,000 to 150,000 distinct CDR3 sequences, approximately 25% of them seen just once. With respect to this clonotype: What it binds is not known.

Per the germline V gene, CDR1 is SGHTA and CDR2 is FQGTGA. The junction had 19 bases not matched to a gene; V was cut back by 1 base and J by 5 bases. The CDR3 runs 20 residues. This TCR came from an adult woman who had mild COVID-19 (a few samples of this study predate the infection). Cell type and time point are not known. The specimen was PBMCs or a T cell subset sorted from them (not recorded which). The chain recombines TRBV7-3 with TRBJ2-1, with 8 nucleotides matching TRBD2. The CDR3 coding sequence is TGTGCCAGCAGCTTAATGGGTGGCGGGAGGCCTGCCCTAGGGGACAATGAGCAGTTCTTC. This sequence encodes CASSLMGGGRPALGDNEQFF. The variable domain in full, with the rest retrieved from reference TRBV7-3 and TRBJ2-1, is GAGVSQTPSNKVTEKGKYVELRCDPISGHTALYWYRQSLGQGPEFLIYFQGTGAADDSGLPNDRFFAVRPEGSVSTLKIQRTERGDSAVYLCASSLMGGGRPALGDNEQFFGPGTRLTVL.